This T cell receptor (beta chain) derives from a study of tumor and adjacent non-tumor tissue in lung cancer. Study-wide results and limits: TCR diversity was significantly greater in tumor than normal lung tissue.

This clonotype has only a few counts. Its antigen is unidentified. A much larger clone differs from this one at a single base, so this may be a read error. The conserved phenylalanine or tryptophan is not found at the CDR3 terminus, so this likely reflects a read error. No cell sorting was done before RNA was extracted from the tissue. Distant lung tissue was collected more than 3 cm away from the tumor edge. V shed 5 bases and J shed 4 bases, with 14 bases lying between them. In germline, CDR1 is SGHAT, CDR2 FQNNGV. CDR3 size: 14 residues. Three rounds of nested PCR, following a modified ARM-PCR protocol, produced the TCRbeta library. MiXCR, run by TCRdb on the multiplex PCR reads, gives a single entry per CDR3 protein. The table shows some 100,000 distinct CDR3 sequences, with roughly 60% occurring only once.

Input material: distant non-tumor lung tissue. This sequence originates from a man aged 25 to 40 with non-small cell lung cancer. This sequence joins TRBV11-2 and TRBJ1-2, with D unclear. In DNA form, the CDR3 reads TGTGCCAGCAGCGCGACATGGTTACTCTATGGCTACACCCTC. It encodes CASSATWLLYGYTL.